The 20 T cell receptor beta chains given below trace back to one sample, sequenced in a study of resident and recirculating memory T cells in vitiligo (dated by TCRdb to the late 2010s). Library construction relied on the immunoSEQ multiplex PCR assay. Sourced from immuneACCESS, this table was stored by TCRdb with only in-frame sequences that have V and J called. A share of the clones is absent; for the studies checked, an unresolved V gene accounts for under half, and the remainder has no known explanation. For this sample there are some 70,000 clones; about 89% appear just once. The top ten clones comprise less than 5% of the sample. The sequenced sample consisted of blood. These receptor sequences come from a male donor with vitiligo.

CDR3 residues: CASSDSGQGTDEQYF. Written as DNA, the CDR3 is TGTGCCAGCAGTGACTCGGGACAGGGAACCGACGAGCAGTACTTC. The rearrangement joins TRBV6-1 to TRBJ2-7; 9 nucleotides align to TRBD1. V shed 3 bases, J shed 5 bases, and the junction held 8 bases outside the gene matches. This CDR3 is 15 amino acids long. The V gene's germline CDR1 is MNHNS and CDR2 SASEGT.

The chain joins TRBV4-2 to TRBJ2-1, with 8 positions matching TRBD2. The CDR3 is made up of 17 amino acids. V trimming: 0 bases; J trimming: 4 bases; junction bases outside the gene matches: 8. In germline, CDR1 is LGHNA, CDR2 YNFKEQ. CDR3 loop: CASSQESGGSRYNEQFF. The CDR3, as DNA: TGTGCCAGCAGCCAAGAGAGCGGGGGATCTCGGTACAATGAGCAGTTCTTC.

CDR3 sequence: CASSGHVNTGELFF. The CDR3 DNA is TGTGCCAGTAGTGGGCACGTGAACACCGGGGAGCTGTTTTTT. The chain recombines TRBV19 with TRBJ2-2; D unresolved. Per the germline V gene, CDR1 is LNHDA and CDR2 is SQIVND (reference sequence). The CDR3 covers 14 residues. Trimming took 5 bases from V and 1 from J, leaving 8 bases between them. The full variable domain, in which reference TRBV19 and TRBJ2-2 provide the parts outside the CDR3, is DGGITQSPKYLFRKEGQNVTLSCEQNLNHDAMYWYRQDPGQGLRLIYYSQIVNDFQKGDIAEGYSVSREKKESFPLTVTSAQKNPTAFYLCASSGHVNTGELFFGEGSRLTVL.

The sample holds one count of this clone. V usage is TRBV4-1 and J usage is TRBJ1-4; D possibly corresponds to TRBD1 (6 bases). The CDR3 is 17 amino acids. CDR1 is MGHRA and CDR2 is YSYEKL in the germline V gene. V was shortened by 0 bases and J by 7 bases, with 18 bases between the two germline ends. The CDR3 DNA sequence: TGCGCCAGCAGCCAAGATGGGCAGGGGAGGGTAGGTGAAAAACTGTTTTTT. It yields the protein CASSQDGQGRVGEKLFF.

The chain uses TRBV4-3 and TRBJ1-2, with a weak D call TRBD1 (5 bases). Germline assignment: CDR1 LGHNA and CDR2 YSLEER. V dropped 2 bases and J dropped 5 bases, with 15 bases sitting between them. The CDR3 totals 15 residues. This CDR3 reads CASSQMQGGGYGYTF. CDR3 nucleotides: TGCGCCAGCAGCCAAATGCAGGGCGGGGGATATGGCTACACCTTC.

V gene TRBV7-2 combines with J gene TRBJ2-5, with unresolved D. V was shortened by 4 bases and J by 4 bases, with 10 bases between the two germline ends. This CDR3 region has 13 residues. In germline, CDR1 is SGHTA, CDR2 FQGNSA. The CDR3 is CASSYPYLETQYF. CDR3 DNA sequence: TGTGCCAGCAGCTATCCATACTTAGAGACCCAGTACTTC.

This chain connects TRBV19 to TRBJ1-2, with 8 bases fitting TRBD1. This CDR3 contains 16 residues. V dropped 5 bases and J dropped 5; count of bases not matched to a gene: 13. CDR1 and CDR2 from the germline V gene are LNHDA and SQIVND (reference sequence). The DNA of the CDR3 is TGTGCCAGTAGTGCAACGCAGGGGGCTCGATCTTATGGCTACACCTTC. This sequence encodes CASSATQGARSYGYTF.

This clone was seen once. V usage is TRBV6-5 and J usage is TRBJ1-4; TRBD1 aligns across 9 bases. Germline V CDR1 and CDR2: MNHEY, SVGAGI. J was trimmed by 7 bases and V by 6 bases; bases with no gene match: 9. The CDR3 covers 15 residues. The CDR3: CASSPTGGGGEKLFF. Here the CDR3 DNA reads TGTGCCAGCAGCCCAACAGGGGGCGGAGGTGAAAAACTGTTTTTT.

For this clone: Distinct nucleotide sequences in the sample also encode this CDR3. The genes are TRBV4-1 and TRBJ2-3; 10 bases align to TRBD2. Germline V gene data show CDR1 as MGHRA and CDR2 as YSYEKL. V shed 0 bases and J 3 bases; nucleotides not matched to a gene: 6. This CDR3 is built from 17 residues. In nucleotides, the CDR3 is TGCGCCAGCAGCCAAGAATTAGCGGGGGGACCAACAGATACGCAGTATTTT. As protein: CASSQELAGGPTDTQYF.

This chain joins TRBV9 and TRBJ1-3; 8 nucleotides align to TRBD1. The CDR3 contains 14 residues. Germline V gene sequence: CDR1 SGDLS, CDR2 YYNGEE. V lost 0 bases and J lost 6; bases outside the gene matches: 2. CDR3 sequence reads: CASSVEDRVNTIYF. The CDR3 DNA reads as TGTGCCAGCAGCGTAGAGGACAGGGTAAACACCATATATTTT.

The count of this clone is one. The rearrangement links TRBV6-6 to TRBJ1-5; D may be TRBD1 (6 bases). This CDR3 is built from 13 residues. Germline V CDR1 and CDR2: MNHNY, SVGAGI (reference sequence). Trimming removed 5 bases at V and 6 bases at J, with 11 bases between. As DNA, the CDR3 is TGTGCCAGCAGTACAGGGATCCGTCAGCCCCAGCATTTT. Its translation: CASSTGIRQPQHF.

The chain links TRBV19 to TRBJ1-4; tentatively, D is TRBD1 (5 bases). V was cut by 1 base and J by 4 bases, with 16 bases left in between. The germline V gene encodes CDR1 LNHDA and CDR2 SQIVND (reference sequence). This CDR3 contains 17 residues. The CDR3 sequence: CASSIARQGGYNEKLFF. CDR3 in DNA: TGTGCCAGTAGTATAGCCCGTCAGGGCGGCTATAATGAAAAACTGTTTTTT.

This chain uses TRBV28 with TRBJ1-1; perhaps TRBD1 as D (5 bases). The V end was cut by 5 bases, the J end by 6 bases, with 19 bases between. The germline V gene has CDR1 MDHEN and CDR2 SYDVKM. The CDR3 covers 15 residues. DNA of the CDR3: TGTGCCAGCAGTGGTGGGGGGGAAGGTTTGGCTGAAGCTTTCTTT. Encoded protein: CASSGGGEGLAEAFF.

This clone was observed a single time. The V and J genes are TRBV7-9 and TRBJ1-1, with D possibly being TRBD1 (6 bases). Germline CDR1 is SEHNR and CDR2 is FQNEAQ (reference sequence). The V end lost 5 bases, the J end lost 0 bases, and 16 bases lay between the germline ends. The CDR3 loop spans 16 amino acids. Here the CDR3 reads CASSLAGAALNTEAFF. The CDR3 nucleotides read TGTGCCAGCAGCCTCGCAGGGGCAGCACTGAACACTGAAGCTTTCTTT.

The chain joins TRBV4-1 to TRBJ1-1; no clear D. The germline CDR1 and CDR2 sequences are MGHRA and YSYEKL. CDR3 length: 13 residues. V lost 1 base and J lost 9, with 12 bases in between. In DNA, the CDR3 is TGCGCCAGCAGCCAAGTCCCGGGGTTGAAAGCTTTCTTT. Its protein is CASSQVPGLKAFF.

The V gene is TRBV27, the J gene TRBJ1-4; 7 bases line up with TRBD1. CDR3 size: 14 residues. Trimming cost V 8 bases and J 2 bases; bases outside gene matches: 5. Germline loops: CDR1 MNHEY, CDR2 SMNVEV (reference sequence). For the CDR3, the DNA is TGTGCCAGCCGAAGGGGGCCGACTAATGAAAAACTGTTTTTT. It is translated as CASRRGPTNEKLFF.

V gene TRBV5-1 combines with J gene TRBJ2-1, with TRBD2 matching over 8 bases. The V segment lost 2 bases and the J segment 12 bases; nucleotides outside the gene matches: 13. The CDR3 loop spans 15 amino acids. Per germline, CDR1 SGHRS and CDR2 YFSETQ. CDR3 bases: TGCGCCAGCAGCTTTAGCGGGGAGGCACAGAGGGGGCAGTTCTTC. Translated, it gives CASSFSGEAQRGQFF.

For this clone: Within the sample, other DNA sequences also encode this same CDR3. The chain employs TRBV10-3 and TRBJ2-6; TRBD2 might be the D (6 bases). In germline, CDR1 is ENHRY, CDR2 SYGVKD. Trimming cost V 0 bases and J 0 bases, with 6 bases left between them. The CDR3 is 16 residues long. The CDR3 DNA reads as TGTGCCATCAGTGAGTCGGGGGGCTCTGGGGCCAACGTCCTGACTTTC. Residues: CAISESGGSGANVLTF.

The genes are TRBV21-1 and TRBJ2-4; TRBD1, as called in the table, went unchecked against the DNA. TRBV21-1 is annotated as a pseudogene. The CDR3 covers 17 residues. The CDR3 is CASSKGGQLTSKNIQYF. The CDR3, as DNA: TGTGCCAGCAGCAAAGGTGGGCAGTTAACATCCAAAAACATTCAGTACTTC.

The V call is TRBV7-2, the J call TRBJ1-2; D uncertain. The CDR3 loop spans 11 amino acids. CDR1 and CDR2 from the germline V gene are SGHTA and FQGNSA. Deletions cut 6 bases from V and 8 bases from J, with 10 bases between. The CDR3: CASRFVGGYTF. CDR3 nucleotide sequence: TGTGCCAGCAGATTTGTCGGGGGCTACACCTTC.